These T cell receptor beta chains were read from a single sample in a study of blood T cell repertoires in COVID-19. Generated by immunoSEQ multiplex PCR, the TCRdb table keeps only in-frame clones and is missing some. The sample has around 250,000 clones, over 80% seen once. The sample taken for sequencing was peripheral blood. The receptors here all came from a woman aged 35 to 49 who had recovered from COVID-19. The CDR3 runs from the conserved cysteine through the conserved F or W. D genes are given only for firm matches. Not every row has a clone size; where given, it reads once, few, many or a size class.

v_call	j_call	clone_size	d_call	cdr3_aa	cdr3_nt
TRBV4-1	TRBJ2-7	once	TRBD1	CASSQSPGQGNYEQYF	TGCGCCAGCAGCCAGAGTCCCGGACAGGGCAACTACGAGCAGTACTTC
TRBV10-1	TRBJ1-2	.	.	CASSSDSYGYTF	TGCGCCAGCAGCTCGGACAGCTATGGCTACACCTTC
TRBV30	TRBJ1-2	.	.	CAWSTDRRGGYTF	TGTGCCTGGAGTACCGACAGGAGAGGAGGCTACACCTTC
TRBV28	TRBJ1-1	.	.	CASRGPYPPEAFF	TGTGCCAGCAGGGGGCCCTACCCCCCTGAAGCTTTCTTT
TRBV13	TRBJ2-1	.	TRBD2	CASSSYSGGAYNEQFF	TGTGCCAGCAGCTCCTATAGCGGGGGGGCTTACAATGAGCAGTTCTTC
TRBV4-1	TRBJ2-5	.	TRBD2	CASSQDFLAGLFGETQYF	TGCGCCAGCAGCCAAGATTTTCTAGCGGGGTTATTTGGAGAGACCCAGTACTTC
TRBV29-1	TRBJ2-1	once	.	CSADQYNEQFF	TGCAGCGCTGACCAATACAATGAGCAGTTCTTC
TRBV7-3	TRBJ1-6	.	.	CASSLLAGLDSPLHF	TGTGCCAGCAGCCTCCTAGCTGGGTTGGATTCACCCCTCCACTTT
TRBV11-2	TRBJ2-3	.	TRBD2	CASSLALLAVSTDTQYF	TGTGCCAGCAGCTTAGCCCTCCTAGCGGTGAGCACAGATACGCAGTATTTT
TRBV18	TRBJ1-4	.	.	CASSLYQGQDEKLFF	TGTGCCAGCTCACTATACCAAGGACAAGATGAAAAACTGTTTTTT
TRBV2	TRBJ1-2	.	.	CASSEVGSYGYTF	TGTGCCAGCAGTGAAGTAGGGAGCTATGGCTACACCTTC
TRBV29-1	TRBJ2-2	.	TRBD1	CSVAGPTGTGELFF	TGCAGCGTGGCAGGACCGACAGGGACCGGGGAGCTGTTTTTT
TRBV5-6	TRBJ1-4	.	TRBD1	CASSPYDRGIGEKLFF	TGTGCCAGCAGCCCTTATGACAGGGGTATCGGTGAAAAACTGTTTTTT
TRBV19	TRBJ1-2	.	TRBD1	CASTPGQVYGYTF	TGTGCCAGTACCCCGGGACAGGTCTATGGCTACACCTTC
TRBV11-2	TRBJ2-3	.	.	CASSLDMAGSLRPSTDTQYF	TGTGCCAGCAGCTTAGATATGGCAGGATCTTTACGTCCTAGCACAGATACGCAGTATTTT
TRBV19	TRBJ1-1	.	.	CASRLNMGGYTEAFF	TGTGCCAGTAGACTAAACATGGGGGGGTACACTGAAGCTTTCTTT
TRBV5-6	TRBJ1-1	once	TRBD1	CASSLPGGMNTEAFF	TGTGCCAGCAGTTTGCCAGGGGGGATGAACACTGAAGCTTTCTTT
TRBV10-3	TRBJ1-6	few	.	CAIQAGPQDSPLHF	TGTGCCATTCAAGCGGGACCACAGGATTCACCCCTCCACTTT
TRBV3-1/TRBV3-2	TRBJ2-3	.	TRBD1	CASRHRGTDTQYF	TGTGCCAGCAGACACAGGGGAACAGATACGCAGTATTTT
TRBV3-1/TRBV3-2	TRBJ2-3	.	.	CASSPWAGTPRTSDTQYF	TGTGCCAGCAGCCCCTGGGCAGGTACCCCACGCACATCAGATACGCAGTATTTT
TRBV9	TRBJ1-2	once	.	CASSAGGLNYGYTF	TGTGCCAGCAGCGCGGGAGGGTTGAACTATGGCTACACCTTC
TRBV18	TRBJ2-5	.	TRBD1	CASSQGTGGQETQYF	TGTGCCAGCTCGCAGGGGACAGGGGGACAAGAGACCCAGTACTTC
TRBV24-1	TRBJ2-3	.	.	CATSDLPVGGFSTDTQYF	TGTGCCACCAGTGATTTGCCGGTTGGCGGATTTAGCACAGATACGCAGTATTTT
TRBV9	TRBJ1-1	few	.	CASSVHLGLSSEAFF	TGTGCCAGCAGCGTCCATCTGGGCCTATCTTCTGAAGCTTTCTTT
TRBV19	TRBJ1-2	.	.	CASSRTHREYHNYGYTF	TGTGCCAGTAGTAGAACCCACCGGGAGTATCATAACTATGGCTACACCTTC
TRBV11-2	TRBJ1-1	.	TRBD1	CASSLSGGTEAFF	TGTGCCAGCAGCCTCTCAGGGGGCACTGAAGCTTTCTTT
TRBV10-3	TRBJ1-2	.	TRBD1	CAITRTGGAYGYTF	TGTGCCATCACTAGAACAGGGGGCGCCTATGGCTACACCTTC
TRBV3-1/TRBV3-2	TRBJ2-5	.	TRBD1	CASSHVLRDSQETQYF	TGTGCCAGCAGCCATGTACTCCGGGACAGCCAAGAGACCCAGTACTTC
TRBV18	TRBJ2-7	.	TRBD2	CASSPAAGAVDEQYF	TGTGCCAGCTCACCCGCCGCGGGAGCGGTCGACGAGCAGTACTTC
TRBV13	TRBJ2-7	once	.	CASSSMGARSYEQYF	TGTGCCAGCAGCTCCATGGGGGCCCGCTCCTACGAGCAGTACTTC
TRBV5-1	TRBJ1-4	.	.	CASSYSIRSSNEKLFF	TGCGCCAGCAGCTATTCCATCAGGTCCTCTAATGAAAAACTGTTTTTT
TRBV5-8	TRBJ2-7	.	TRBD1	CASSLLGQAYEQYF	TGTGCCAGCAGCTTGTTGGGACAGGCCTACGAGCAGTACTTC
TRBV4-1	TRBJ1-2	.	.	CASTRYYGYTF	TGCGCCAGCACTAGGTACTATGGCTACACCTTC
TRBV10-3	TRBJ2-1	.	.	CAISESAPGNYNEQFF	TGTGCCATCAGTGAGTCAGCGCCGGGGAACTACAATGAGCAGTTCTTC
TRBV7-2	TRBJ2-3	.	TRBD2	CASSTALAGGFTDTQYF	TGTGCCAGCAGCACCGCCCTAGCGGGGGGATTCACAGATACGCAGTATTTT
TRBV28	TRBJ2-1	few	TRBD1	CASRPPSRQGARDEQFF	TGTGCCAGCAGGCCGCCGAGTAGACAGGGGGCACGGGATGAGCAGTTCTTC
TRBV20-1	TRBJ1-2	.	.	CSASTPGITYGYTF	TGCAGTGCTAGTACCCCAGGGATCACCTATGGCTACACCTTC
TRBV28	TRBJ1-6	.	TRBD1	CASSLRTGHVGSPLHF	TGTGCCAGCAGTTTAAGGACAGGACACGTAGGATCACCCCTCCACTTT
TRBV5-1	TRBJ2-2	.	TRBD1	CASSPGQGGGELFF	TGCGCCAGCAGCCCGGGACAGGGAGGCGGGGAGCTGTTTTTT
TRBV28	TRBJ2-2	.	TRBD2	CASTSGGPNTGELFF	TGTGCCAGCACTAGCGGGGGGCCTAACACCGGGGAGCTGTTTTTT
TRBV19	TRBJ1-5	.	.	CASSIQGLQPQHF	TGTGCCAGTAGTATCCAGGGCTTACAGCCCCAGCATTTT
TRBV7-8	TRBJ1-5	.	.	CASSLFRFGGNQPQHF	TGTGCCAGCAGCTTATTTAGATTTGGAGGGAATCAGCCCCAGCATTTT
TRBV5-1	TRBJ1-2	.	.	CASSLAGRSRYTF	TGCGCCAGCAGCTTGGCGGGTAGGTCGCGCTACACCTTC
TRBV6-5	TRBJ1-2	.	.	CATGSEGYTF	TGTGCCACAGGCTCTGAGGGCTACACCTTC
TRBV30	TRBJ1-5	.	.	CAWSVKGPNQPQHF	TGTGCCTGGAGTGTAAAGGGGCCAAATCAGCCCCAGCATTTT
TRBV27	TRBJ1-1	.	TRBD1	CASRFLTGGDTEAFF	TGTGCCAGCAGGTTTCTTACAGGGGGAGACACTGAAGCTTTCTTT
TRBV5-1	TRBJ2-1	few	TRBD2	CASSLASGASYNEQFF	TGCGCCAGCAGCTTGGCTAGCGGGGCCTCCTACAATGAGCAGTTCTTC
TRBV27	TRBJ1-4	.	.	CASSFRSATNEKLFF	TGTGCCAGCAGTTTCCGTTCAGCAACTAATGAAAAACTGTTTTTT